This T cell receptor beta chain emerged from a study of regulatory T cells in long-lasting Graves disease. Study-wide results and caveats: Thyroid tissue went unstudied; only peripheral blood was examined. Persistent Graves' patients showed a TCR diversity that was lower than that of newly diagnosed ones. Favored usage of TRBV28, TRBJ1-2 and TRBJ2-5 was recorded in persistent disease.

Sequencing libraries for TCR beta were prepared with iRepertoire HTBI primers and Arm-PCR of CDR3 regions. Using its own MiXCR run on the multiplex PCR reads, TCRdb lists one record per CDR3 protein. This repertoire shows roughly 400,000 distinct CDR3 sequences, 21% found once; its top ten account for roughly 13%. Stated time point: persistent/refractory GD, antithyroid drugs over 5 years with positive TRAb. The authors made the TCR library using RNA they extracted from PBMCs. This clonotype was counted ten times or more. Antigen unknown. There are 15 residues in the CDR3. The germline CDR1 and CDR2 sequences are SGHRS and YFSETQ. Trimming removed 4 bases from V and 7 bases from J, with 21 bases in between.

The sequence came from a female donor with Graves disease. Sequenced material: peripheral blood mononuclear cells (PBMCs), taken when the disease was refractory, from a patient treated with antithyroid drugs. This sequence joins TRBV5-1 and TRBJ2-7; TRBD1 is a possible D gene (6 bases). The chain's CDR3 is CASSQGGTNNEEQYF. The CDR3 DNA follows: TGCGCCAGCAGCCAAGGGGGTACTAACAACGAAGAGCAGTACTTC.